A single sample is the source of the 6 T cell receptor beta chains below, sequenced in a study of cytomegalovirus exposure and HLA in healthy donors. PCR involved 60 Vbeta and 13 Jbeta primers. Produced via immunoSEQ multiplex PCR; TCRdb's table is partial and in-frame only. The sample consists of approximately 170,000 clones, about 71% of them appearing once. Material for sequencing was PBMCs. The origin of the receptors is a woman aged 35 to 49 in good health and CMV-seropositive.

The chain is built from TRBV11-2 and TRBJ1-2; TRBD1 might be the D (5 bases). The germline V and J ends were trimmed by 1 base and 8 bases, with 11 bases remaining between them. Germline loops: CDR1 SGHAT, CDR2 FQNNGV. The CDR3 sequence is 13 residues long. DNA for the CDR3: TGTGCCAGCAGCTTAGGCAGGGAAGGCGGCTACACCTTC. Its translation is CASSLGREGGYTF.

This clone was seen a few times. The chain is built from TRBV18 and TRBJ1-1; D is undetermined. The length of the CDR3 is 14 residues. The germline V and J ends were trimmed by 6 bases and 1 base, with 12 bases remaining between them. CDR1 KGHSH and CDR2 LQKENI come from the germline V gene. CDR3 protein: CASSPQRQNTEAFF. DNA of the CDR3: TGTGCCAGCTCCCCCCAGAGGCAGAACACTGAAGCTTTCTTT. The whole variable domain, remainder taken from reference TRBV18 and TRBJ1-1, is NAGVMQNPRHLVRRRGQEARLRCSPMKGHSHVYWYRQLPEEGLKFMVYLQKENIIDESGMPKERFSAEFPKEGPSILRIQQVVRGDSAAYFCASSPQRQNTEAFFGQGTRLTVV.

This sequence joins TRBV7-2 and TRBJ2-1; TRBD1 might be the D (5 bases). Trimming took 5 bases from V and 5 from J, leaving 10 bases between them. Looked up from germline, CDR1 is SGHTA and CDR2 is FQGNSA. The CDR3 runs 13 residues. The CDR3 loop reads CASSLDSNNEQFF. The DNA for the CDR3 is TGTGCCAGCAGCCTCGACAGTAACAATGAGCAGTTCTTC.

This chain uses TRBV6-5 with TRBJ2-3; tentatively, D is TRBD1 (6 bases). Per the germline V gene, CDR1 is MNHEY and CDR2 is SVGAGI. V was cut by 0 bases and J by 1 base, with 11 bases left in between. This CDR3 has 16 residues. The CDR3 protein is CASSYSNRAGTDTQYF. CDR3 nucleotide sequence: TGTGCCAGCAGTTACTCGAACAGGGCGGGCACAGATACGCAGTATTTT.

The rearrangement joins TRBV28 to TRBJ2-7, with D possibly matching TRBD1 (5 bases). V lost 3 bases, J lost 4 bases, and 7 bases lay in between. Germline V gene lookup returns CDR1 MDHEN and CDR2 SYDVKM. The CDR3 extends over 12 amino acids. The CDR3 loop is CASSFSGYEQYF. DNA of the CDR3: TGTGCCAGCAGTTTTTCAGGGTACGAGCAGTACTTC.

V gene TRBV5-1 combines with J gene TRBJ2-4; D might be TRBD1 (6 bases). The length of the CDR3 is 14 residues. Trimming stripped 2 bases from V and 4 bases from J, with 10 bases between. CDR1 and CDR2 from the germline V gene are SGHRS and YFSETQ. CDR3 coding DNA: TGCGCCAGCAGCTTACCGGGACAAAAAAACATTCAGTACTTC. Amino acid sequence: CASSLPGQKNIQYF. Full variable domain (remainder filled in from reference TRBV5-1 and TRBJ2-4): KAGVTQTPRYLIKTRGQQVTLSCSPISGHRSVSWYQQTPGQGLQFLFEYFSETQRNKGNFPGRFSGRQFSNSRSEMNVSTLELGDSALYLCASSLPGQKNIQYFGAGTRLSVL.